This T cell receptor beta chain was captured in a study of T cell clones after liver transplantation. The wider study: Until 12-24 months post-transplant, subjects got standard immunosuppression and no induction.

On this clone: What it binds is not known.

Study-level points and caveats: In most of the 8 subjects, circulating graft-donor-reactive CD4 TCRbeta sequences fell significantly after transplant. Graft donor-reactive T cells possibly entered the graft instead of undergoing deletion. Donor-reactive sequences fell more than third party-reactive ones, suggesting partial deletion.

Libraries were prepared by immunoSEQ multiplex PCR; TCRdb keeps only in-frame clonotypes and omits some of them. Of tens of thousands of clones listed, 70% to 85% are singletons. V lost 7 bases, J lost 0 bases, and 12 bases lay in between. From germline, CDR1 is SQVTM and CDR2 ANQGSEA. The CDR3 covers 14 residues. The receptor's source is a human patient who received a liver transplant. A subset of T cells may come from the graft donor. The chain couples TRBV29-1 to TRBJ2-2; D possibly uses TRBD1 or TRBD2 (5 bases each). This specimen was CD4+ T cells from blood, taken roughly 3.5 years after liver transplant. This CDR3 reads CSAGTDPNTGELFF. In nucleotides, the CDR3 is TGCAGCGCTGGGACGGACCCGAACACCGGGGAGCTGTTTTTT.